A single sample gave rise to the 3 T cell receptor beta chains below, sequenced in a study of T cells after yellow fever vaccination. TCRdb re-derived calls from the 5' RACE reads in MiXCR, one entry per CDR3 protein. This sample yields 50,000 to 65,000 distinct CDR3 sequences, of which 6.5% to 8.5% are seen a single time; around 24% belongs to the top ten. This material consisted of CD8+ T cells not binding an NS4B(214-222) dextramer, sorted from PBMCs, taken about 41 days after the first yellow fever vaccination. All receptors derive from a man younger than 30 who received the YFV17D yellow fever vaccine.

The gene calls are TRBV27 and TRBJ1-2; the match to TRBD1 covers 9 bases. Per germline, CDR1 MNHEY and CDR2 SMNVEV (reference sequence). The CDR3 is 15 amino acids. Germline trimming cut 0 bases from V and 5 bases from J; bases unmatched to any gene: 4. CDR3 bases: TGTGCCAGCAGTTTATCGGGACAGGGCGGGTATGGCTACACCTTC. Its protein is CASSLSGQGGYGYTF.

This clonotype was seen only a few times. This chain links TRBV6-5 with TRBJ1-1; no definite D call. CDR1 and CDR2 from the germline V gene are MNHEY and SVGAGI. CDR3 size: 13 residues. Trimming took 2 bases from V and 1 from J, leaving 5 bases between them. The CDR3 here is CASSYKENTEAFF. CDR3 in DNA: TGTGCCAGCAGTTACAAAGAGAACACTGAAGCTTTCTTT.

This clonotype was recorded at least ten times. The rearrangement joins TRBV11-2 to TRBJ2-1; D is unclear. Germline-derived CDR1 and CDR2 are SGHAT and FQNNGV. The V end lost 2 bases, the J end lost 8 bases, and 7 bases lay between the germline ends. CDR3 length: 12 amino acids. The CDR3 DNA reads as TGTGCCAGCAGCTTAAGCAGGCATGAGCAGTTCTTC. The encoded protein is CASSLSRHEQFF.